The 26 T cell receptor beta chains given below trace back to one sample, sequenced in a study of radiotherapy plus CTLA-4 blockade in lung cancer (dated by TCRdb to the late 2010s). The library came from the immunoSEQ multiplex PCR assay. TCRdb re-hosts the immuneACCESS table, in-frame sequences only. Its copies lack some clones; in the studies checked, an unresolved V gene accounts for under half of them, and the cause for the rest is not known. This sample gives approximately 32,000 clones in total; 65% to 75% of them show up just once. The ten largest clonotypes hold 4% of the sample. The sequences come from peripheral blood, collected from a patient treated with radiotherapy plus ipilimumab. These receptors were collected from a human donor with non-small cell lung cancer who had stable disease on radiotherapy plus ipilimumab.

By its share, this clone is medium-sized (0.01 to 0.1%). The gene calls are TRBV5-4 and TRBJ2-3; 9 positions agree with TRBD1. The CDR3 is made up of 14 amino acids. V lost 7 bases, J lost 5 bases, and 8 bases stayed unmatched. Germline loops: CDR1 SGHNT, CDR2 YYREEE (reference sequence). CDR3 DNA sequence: TGTGCCAGCCAAGGGGACAGGGCCAAAGATACGCAGTATTTT. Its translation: CASQGDRAKDTQYF.

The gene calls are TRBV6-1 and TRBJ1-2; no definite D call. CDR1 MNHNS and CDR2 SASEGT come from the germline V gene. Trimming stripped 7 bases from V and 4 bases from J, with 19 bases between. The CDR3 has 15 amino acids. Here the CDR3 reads CASNPSRGGIYGYTF. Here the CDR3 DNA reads TGTGCCAGCAACCCCTCCCGGGGAGGGATCTATGGCTACACCTTC.

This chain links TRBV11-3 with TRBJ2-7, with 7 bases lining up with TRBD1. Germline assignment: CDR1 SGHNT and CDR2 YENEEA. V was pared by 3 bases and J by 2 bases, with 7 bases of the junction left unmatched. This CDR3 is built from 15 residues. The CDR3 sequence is CASSFPRDSPYEQYF. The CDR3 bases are TGTGCCAGCAGCTTTCCCCGGGACAGTCCCTACGAGCAGTACTTC.

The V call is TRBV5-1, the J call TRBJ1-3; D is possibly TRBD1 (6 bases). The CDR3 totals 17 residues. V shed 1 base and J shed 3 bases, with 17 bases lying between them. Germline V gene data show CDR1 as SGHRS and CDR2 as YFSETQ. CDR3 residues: CASSLLSRGAVGNTIYF. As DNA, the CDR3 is TGCGCCAGCAGCTTGTTGTCTCGGGGGGCTGTTGGAAACACCATATATTTT.

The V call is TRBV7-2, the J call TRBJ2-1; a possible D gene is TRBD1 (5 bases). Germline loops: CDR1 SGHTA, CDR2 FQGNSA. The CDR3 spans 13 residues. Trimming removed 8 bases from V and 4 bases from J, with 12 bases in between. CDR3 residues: CASGPRGYNEQFF. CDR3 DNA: TGTGCCAGCGGACCTAGGGGTTACAATGAGCAGTTCTTC.

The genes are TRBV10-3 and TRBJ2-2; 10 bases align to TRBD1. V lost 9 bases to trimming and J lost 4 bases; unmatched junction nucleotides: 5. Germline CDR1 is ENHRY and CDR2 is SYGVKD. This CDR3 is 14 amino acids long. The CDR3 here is CAMTGGVGTGELFF. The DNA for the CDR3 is TGTGCCATGACAGGGGGCGTTGGCACCGGGGAGCTGTTTTTT.

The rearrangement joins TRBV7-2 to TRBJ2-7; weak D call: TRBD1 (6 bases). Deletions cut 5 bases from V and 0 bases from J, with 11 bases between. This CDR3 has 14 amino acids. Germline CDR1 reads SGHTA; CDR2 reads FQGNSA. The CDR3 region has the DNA TGTGCCAGCAGCGGAGACAGGCGCTCCTACGAGCAGTACTTC. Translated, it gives CASSGDRRSYEQYF.

In DNA, the CDR3 is TGTGCCAGCAGTCGTGGCTCCGACAGGTTCAATCAGCCCCAGCATTTT. Protein: CASSRGSDRFNQPQHF. This chain uses TRBV6-6 with TRBJ1-5; TRBD1 might be the D (6 bases). The length of the CDR3 is 16 residues. Germline V CDR1 and CDR2: MNHNY, SVGAGI (reference sequence). V shed 5 bases and J shed 3 bases, with 17 bases lying between them.

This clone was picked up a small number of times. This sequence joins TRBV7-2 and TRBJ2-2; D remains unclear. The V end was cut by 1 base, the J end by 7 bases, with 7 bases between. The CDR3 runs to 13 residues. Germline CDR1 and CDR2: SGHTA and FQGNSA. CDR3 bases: TGTGCCAGCAGCTTAGGTTCCGGCGGGGAGCTGTTTTTT. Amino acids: CASSLGSGGELFF.

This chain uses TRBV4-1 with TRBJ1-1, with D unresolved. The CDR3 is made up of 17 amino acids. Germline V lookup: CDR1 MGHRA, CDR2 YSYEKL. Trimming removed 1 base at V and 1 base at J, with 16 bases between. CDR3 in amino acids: CASSQGRAVSANTEAFF. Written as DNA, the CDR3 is TGCGCCAGCAGCCAAGGTCGGGCAGTTAGTGCGAACACTGAAGCTTTCTTT.

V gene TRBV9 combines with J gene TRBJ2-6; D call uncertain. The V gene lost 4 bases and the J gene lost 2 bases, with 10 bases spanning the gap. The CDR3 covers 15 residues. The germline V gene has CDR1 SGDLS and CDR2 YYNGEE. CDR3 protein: CASSPHSTGANVLTF. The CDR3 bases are TGTGCCAGCAGCCCCCACAGTACTGGGGCCAACGTCCTGACTTTC.

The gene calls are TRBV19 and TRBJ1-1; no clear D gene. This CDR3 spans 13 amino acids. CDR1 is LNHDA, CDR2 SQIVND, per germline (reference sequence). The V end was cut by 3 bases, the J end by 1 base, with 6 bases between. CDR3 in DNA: TGTGCCAGTAGTATCAAGGGGAACACTGAAGCTTTCTTT. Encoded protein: CASSIKGNTEAFF.

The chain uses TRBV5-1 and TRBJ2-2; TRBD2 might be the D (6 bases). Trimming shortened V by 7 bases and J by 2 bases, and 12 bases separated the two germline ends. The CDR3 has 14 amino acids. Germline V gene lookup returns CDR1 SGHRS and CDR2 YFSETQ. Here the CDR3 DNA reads TGCGCCAGCCGGGACTCCTTAAACACCGGGGAGCTGTTTTTT. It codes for CASRDSLNTGELFF.

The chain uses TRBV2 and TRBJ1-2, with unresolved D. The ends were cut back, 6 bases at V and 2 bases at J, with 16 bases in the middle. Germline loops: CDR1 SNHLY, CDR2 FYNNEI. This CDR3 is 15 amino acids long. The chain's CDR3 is CASSPESMGNYGYTF. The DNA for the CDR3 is TGTGCCAGCAGCCCAGAAAGTATGGGGAACTATGGCTACACCTTC. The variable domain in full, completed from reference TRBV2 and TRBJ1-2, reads EPEVTQTPSHQVTQMGQEVILRCVPISNHLYFYWYRQILGQKVEFLVSFYNNEISEKSEIFDDQFSVERPDGSNFTLKIRSTKLEDSAMYFCASSPESMGNYGYTFGSGTRLTVV.

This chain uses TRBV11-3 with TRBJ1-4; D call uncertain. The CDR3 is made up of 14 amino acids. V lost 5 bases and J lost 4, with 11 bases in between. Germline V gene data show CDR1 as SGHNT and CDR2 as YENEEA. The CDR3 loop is CASSRGGNNEKLFF. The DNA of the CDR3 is TGTGCCAGCAGCCGAGGCGGGAATAATGAAAAACTGTTTTTT.

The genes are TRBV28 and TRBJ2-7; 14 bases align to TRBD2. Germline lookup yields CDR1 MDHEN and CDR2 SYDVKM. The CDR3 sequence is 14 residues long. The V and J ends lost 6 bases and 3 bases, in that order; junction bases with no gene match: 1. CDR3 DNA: TGTGCCAGCAGGGGACTAGCGGGAGTCTACGAGCAGTACTTC. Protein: CASRGLAGVYEQYF.

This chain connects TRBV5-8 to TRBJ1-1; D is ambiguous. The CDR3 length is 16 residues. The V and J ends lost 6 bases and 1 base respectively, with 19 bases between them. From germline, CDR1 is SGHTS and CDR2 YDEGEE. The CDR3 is CASNPGVSSKNTEAFF. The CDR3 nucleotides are TGTGCCAGCAACCCCGGAGTGTCGTCAAAGAACACTGAAGCTTTCTTT.

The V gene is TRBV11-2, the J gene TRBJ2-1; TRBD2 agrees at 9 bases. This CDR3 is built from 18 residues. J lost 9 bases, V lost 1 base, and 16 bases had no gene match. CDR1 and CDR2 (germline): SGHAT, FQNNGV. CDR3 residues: CASSLGHLAGSRKGEQFF. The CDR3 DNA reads TGTGCCAGCAGCTTAGGACATCTAGCGGGATCCCGAAAGGGTGAGCAGTTCTTC. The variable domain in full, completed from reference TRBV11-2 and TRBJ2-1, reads EAGVAQSPRYKIIEKRQSVAFWCNPISGHATLYWYQQILGQGPKLLIQFQNNGVVDDSQLPKDRFSAERLKGVDSTLKIQPAKLEDSAVYLCASSLGHLAGSRKGEQFFGPGTRLTVL.

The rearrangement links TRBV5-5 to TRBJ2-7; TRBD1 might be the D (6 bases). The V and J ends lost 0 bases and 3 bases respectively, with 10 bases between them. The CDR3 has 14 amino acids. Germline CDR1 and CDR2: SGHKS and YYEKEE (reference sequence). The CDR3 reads CASSLGDRIYEQYF. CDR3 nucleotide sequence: TGTGCCAGCAGCTTGGGCGACAGGATCTACGAGCAGTACTTC.

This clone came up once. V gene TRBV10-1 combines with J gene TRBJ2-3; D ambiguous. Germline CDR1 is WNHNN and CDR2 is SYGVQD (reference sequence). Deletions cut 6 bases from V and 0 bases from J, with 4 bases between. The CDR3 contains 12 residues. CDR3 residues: CASRGSTDTQYF. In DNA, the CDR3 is TGCGCCAGCAGGGGGAGCACAGATACGCAGTATTTT.

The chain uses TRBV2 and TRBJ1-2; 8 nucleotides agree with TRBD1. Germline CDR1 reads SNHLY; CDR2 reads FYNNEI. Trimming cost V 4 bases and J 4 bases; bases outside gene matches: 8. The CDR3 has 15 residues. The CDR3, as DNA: TGTGCCAGCAGTGTGGCAGGGGGCGTAGGCTATGGCTACACCTTC. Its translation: CASSVAGGVGYGYTF.

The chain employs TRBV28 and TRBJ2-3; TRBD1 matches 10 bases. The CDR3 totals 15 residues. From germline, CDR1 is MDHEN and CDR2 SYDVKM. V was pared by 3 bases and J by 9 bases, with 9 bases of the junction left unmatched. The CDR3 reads CASSLYSWGQGTQYF. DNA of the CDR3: TGTGCCAGCAGTTTGTACAGCTGGGGACAGGGGACGCAGTATTTT. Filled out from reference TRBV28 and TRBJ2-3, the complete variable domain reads DVKVTQSSRYLVKRTGEKVFLECVQDMDHENMFWYRQDPGLGLRLIYFSYDVKMKEKGDIPEGYSVSREKKERFSLILESASTNQTSMYLCASSLYSWGQGTQYFGPGTRLTVL.

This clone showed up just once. For the CDR3, the DNA is TGTGCCAGCAGCGCATCTGGATACAATGAGCAGTTCTTC. Residues: CASSASGYNEQFF. The chain has TRBV7-9 and TRBJ2-1; unclear D gene. Germline assignment: CDR1 SEHNR and CDR2 FQNEAQ (reference sequence). V shed 5 bases and J shed 4 bases, with 9 bases lying between them. This CDR3 has 13 amino acids.

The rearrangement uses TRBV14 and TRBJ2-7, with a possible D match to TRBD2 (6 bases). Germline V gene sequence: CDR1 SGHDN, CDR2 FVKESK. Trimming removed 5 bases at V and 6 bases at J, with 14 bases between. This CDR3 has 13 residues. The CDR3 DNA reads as TGTGCCAGCAGCTGGGACCGCGGGGCCGAGCAGTACTTC. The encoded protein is CASSWDRGAEQYF.

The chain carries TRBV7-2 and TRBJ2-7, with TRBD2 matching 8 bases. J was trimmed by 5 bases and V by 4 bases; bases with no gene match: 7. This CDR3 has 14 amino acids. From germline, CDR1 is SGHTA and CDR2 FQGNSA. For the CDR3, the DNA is TGTGCCAGCAGCTCCCAGGTTAGCGGGAACGAGCAGTACTTC. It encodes CASSSQVSGNEQYF. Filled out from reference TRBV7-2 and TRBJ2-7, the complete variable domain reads GAGVSQSPSNKVTEKGKDVELRCDPISGHTALYWYRQSLGQGLEFLIYFQGNSAPDKSGLPSDRFSAERTGGSVSTLTIQRTQQEDSAVYLCASSSQVSGNEQYFGPGTRLTVT.

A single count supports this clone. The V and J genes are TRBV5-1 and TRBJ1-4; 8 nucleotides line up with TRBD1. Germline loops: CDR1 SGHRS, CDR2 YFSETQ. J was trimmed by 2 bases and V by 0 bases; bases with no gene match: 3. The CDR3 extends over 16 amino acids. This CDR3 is CASSLGQGATNEKLFF. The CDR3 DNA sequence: TGCGCCAGCAGCTTGGGCCAGGGGGCGACTAATGAAAAACTGTTTTTT.